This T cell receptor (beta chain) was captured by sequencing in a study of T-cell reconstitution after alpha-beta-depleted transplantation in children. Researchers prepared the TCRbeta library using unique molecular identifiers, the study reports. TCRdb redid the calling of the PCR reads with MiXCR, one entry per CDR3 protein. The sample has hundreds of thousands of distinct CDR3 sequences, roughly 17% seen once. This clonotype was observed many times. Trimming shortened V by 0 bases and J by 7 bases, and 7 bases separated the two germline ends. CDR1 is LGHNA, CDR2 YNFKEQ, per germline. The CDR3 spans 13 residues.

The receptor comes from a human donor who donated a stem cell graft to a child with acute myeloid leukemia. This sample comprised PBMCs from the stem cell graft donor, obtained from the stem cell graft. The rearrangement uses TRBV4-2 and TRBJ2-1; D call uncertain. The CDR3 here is CASSQESGNEQFF. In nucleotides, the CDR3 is TGTGCCAGCAGCCAAGAATCTGGGAATGAGCAGTTCTTC.